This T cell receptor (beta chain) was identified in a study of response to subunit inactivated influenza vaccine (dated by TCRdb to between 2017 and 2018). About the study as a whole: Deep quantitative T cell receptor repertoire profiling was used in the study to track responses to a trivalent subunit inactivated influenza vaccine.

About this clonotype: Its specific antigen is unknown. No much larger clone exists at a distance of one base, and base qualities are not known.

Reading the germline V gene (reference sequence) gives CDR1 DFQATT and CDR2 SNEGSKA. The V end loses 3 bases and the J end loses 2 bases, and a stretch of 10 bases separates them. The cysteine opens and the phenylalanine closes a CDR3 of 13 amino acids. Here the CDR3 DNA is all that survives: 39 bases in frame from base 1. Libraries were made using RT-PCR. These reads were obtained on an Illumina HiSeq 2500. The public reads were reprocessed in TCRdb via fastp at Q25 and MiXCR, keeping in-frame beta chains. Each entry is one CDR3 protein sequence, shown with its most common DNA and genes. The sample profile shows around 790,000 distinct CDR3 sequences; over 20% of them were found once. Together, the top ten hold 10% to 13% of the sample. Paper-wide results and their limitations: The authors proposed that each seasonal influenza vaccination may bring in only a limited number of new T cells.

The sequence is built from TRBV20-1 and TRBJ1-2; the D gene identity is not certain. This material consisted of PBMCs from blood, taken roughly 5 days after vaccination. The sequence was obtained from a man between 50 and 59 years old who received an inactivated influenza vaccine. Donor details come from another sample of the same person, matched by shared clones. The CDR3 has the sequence CSARGDSNYGYTF. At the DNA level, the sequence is TGCAGTGCTAGGGGCGACTCGAACTATGGCTACACCTTC.